Presented here are 10 T cell receptor beta chains from one specimen sequenced in a study of lymphopenia after photon versus proton radiotherapy. Clones were sequenced by immunoSEQ multiplex PCR, and TCRdb holds only the in-frame ones, with some missing. The data contain 52,000 or so clones, roughly nine tenths of them seen just once; the ten biggest clones take up approximately 19%. The sample in question was peripheral blood, obtained from a patient treated with photon-based radiotherapy. These receptors were taken from a woman between 35 and 50 years old with cholangiocarcinoma.

The rearrangement joins TRBV5-1 to TRBJ1-2; D gene unclear. The CDR3 covers 16 residues. Germline CDR1 is SGHRS and CDR2 is YFSETQ. V lost 1 base, J lost 4 bases, and 17 bases lay in between. The CDR3 nucleotides read TGCGCCAGCAGCTTGCCGGAAGTTGTCGGACCCTATGGCTACACCTTC. Protein: CASSLPEVVGPYGYTF.

The V and J genes are TRBV7-9 and TRBJ1-1; a weak D match, TRBD1 (5 bases). Germline V lookup: CDR1 SEHNR, CDR2 FQNEAQ (reference sequence). V dropped 6 bases and J dropped 0 bases, with 11 bases sitting between them. The CDR3 totals 14 residues. CDR3 in DNA: TGTGCCAGCAGGATGGGGGGGTTGAACACTGAAGCTTTCTTT. Translating it yields CASRMGGLNTEAFF.

The CDR3 sequence is CASRLTSGLYNEQFF. CDR3 nucleotide sequence: TGTGCCAGCAGACTTACTAGCGGCCTCTACAATGAGCAGTTCTTC. The J gene is TRBJ2-1, the V gene TRBV7-9, with 8 nucleotides matching TRBD2. The CDR3 spans 15 residues. CDR1 is SEHNR, CDR2 FQNEAQ, per germline (reference sequence). The ends lost 6 bases at V and 3 bases at J; junction bases unmatched: 7.

This chain joins TRBV19 and TRBJ2-3; unclear D gene. V was pared by 4 bases and J by 2 bases, with 10 bases between. The CDR3 sequence is 14 residues long. The germline V gene has CDR1 LNHDA and CDR2 SQIVND (reference sequence). DNA for the CDR3: TGTGCCAGTAGTACTTGGGATCTCACAGATACGCAGTATTTT. Amino acids: CASSTWDLTDTQYF. The full variable domain, with the rest looked up from reference TRBV19 and TRBJ2-3, is DGGITQSPKYLFRKEGQNVTLSCEQNLNHDAMYWYRQDPGQGLRLIYYSQIVNDFQKGDIAEGYSVSREKKESFPLTVTSAQKNPTAFYLCASSTWDLTDTQYFGPGTRLTVL.

This clone came up once. The chain joins TRBV7-2 to TRBJ2-2; TRBD2 is a possible D gene (5 bases). CDR1 is SGHTA and CDR2 is FQGNSA in the germline V gene. Between the trimmed V and J ends, which lost 5 bases and 4 bases, there was a span of 11 bases. The CDR3 contains 14 residues. This chain's CDR3 is CASSTRDPTGELFF. The CDR3 nucleotides are TGTGCCAGCAGCACCCGGGATCCCACCGGGGAGCTGTTTTTT.

The V gene is TRBV6-1, the J gene TRBJ1-3; D gene unclear. CDR3 length equals 19 residues. V was shortened by 4 bases and J by 0 bases, with 22 bases between the two germline ends. Per germline, CDR1 MNHNS and CDR2 SASEGT. The CDR3 nucleotides read TGTGCCAGCAGTGCTCAAGACTTCGACATACGCTCCTCTGGAAACACCATATATTTT. Its protein product is CASSAQDFDIRSSGNTIYF.

The chain is built from TRBV7-3 and TRBJ2-2; 15 bases are a match to TRBD2. Germline V lookup: CDR1 SGHTA, CDR2 FQGTGA. The CDR3 consists of 18 residues. The V and J ends lost 7 bases and 3 bases, in that order; junction bases with no gene match: 9. The CDR3 bases are TGTGCCAGCACCAGAAAGGGACTAGCGGGAGGAGACACCGGGGAGCTGTTTTTT. Its translation is CASTRKGLAGGDTGELFF.

V and J are TRBV28 and TRBJ1-4, with D unresolved. Trimming stripped 2 bases from V and 7 bases from J, with 11 bases between. The length of the CDR3 is 14 residues. Per the germline V gene, CDR1 is MDHEN and CDR2 is SYDVKM. CDR3 sequence: CASSLKPVGEKLFF. CDR3 nucleotides: TGTGCCAGCAGTTTAAAGCCTGTAGGTGAAAAACTGTTTTTT.

V gene TRBV6-5 combines with J gene TRBJ1-1; D is uncertain. The CDR3 is 13 amino acids. V lost 2 bases and J lost 0, with 4 bases in between. Germline V gives CDR1 MNHEY, CDR2 SVGAGI. CDR3 nucleotides: TGTGCCAGCAGTTACGGTATGAACACTGAAGCTTTCTTT. As protein: CASSYGMNTEAFF.

V is TRBV19 and J is TRBJ2-3, with TRBD2 matching 12 bases. In germline, CDR1 is LNHDA, CDR2 SQIVND (reference sequence). The J segment lost 5 bases and the V segment lost 6 bases, leaving 9 bases of the junction unmatched. The length of the CDR3 is 16 residues. The CDR3 sequence: CASSPGLAGRVDTQYF. The CDR3 nucleotides read TGTGCCAGTAGCCCGGGACTAGCGGGTAGGGTAGATACGCAGTATTTT.